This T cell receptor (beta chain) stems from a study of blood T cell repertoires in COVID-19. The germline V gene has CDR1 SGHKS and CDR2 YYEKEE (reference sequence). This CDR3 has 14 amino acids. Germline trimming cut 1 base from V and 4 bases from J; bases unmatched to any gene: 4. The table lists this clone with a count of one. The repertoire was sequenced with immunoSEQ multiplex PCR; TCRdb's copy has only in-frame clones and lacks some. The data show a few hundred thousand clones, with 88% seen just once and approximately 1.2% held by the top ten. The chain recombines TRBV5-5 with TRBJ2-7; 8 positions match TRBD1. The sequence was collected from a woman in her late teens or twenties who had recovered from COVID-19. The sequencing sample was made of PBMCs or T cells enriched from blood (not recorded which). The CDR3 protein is CASSLLTGEYEQYF. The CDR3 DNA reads TGTGCCAGCAGCTTGTTGACAGGGGAGTACGAGCAGTACTTC.